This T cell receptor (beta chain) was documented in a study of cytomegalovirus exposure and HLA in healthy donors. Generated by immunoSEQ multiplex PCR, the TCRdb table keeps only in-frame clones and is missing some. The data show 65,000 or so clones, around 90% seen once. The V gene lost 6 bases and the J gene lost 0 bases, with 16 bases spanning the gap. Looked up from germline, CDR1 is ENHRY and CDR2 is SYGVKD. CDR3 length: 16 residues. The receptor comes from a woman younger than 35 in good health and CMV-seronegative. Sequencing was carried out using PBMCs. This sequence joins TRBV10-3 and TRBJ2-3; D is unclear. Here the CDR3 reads CAISDRVTSSTDTQYF. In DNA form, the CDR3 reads TGTGCCATCAGCGACCGGGTAACTTCTAGCACAGATACGCAGTATTTT.